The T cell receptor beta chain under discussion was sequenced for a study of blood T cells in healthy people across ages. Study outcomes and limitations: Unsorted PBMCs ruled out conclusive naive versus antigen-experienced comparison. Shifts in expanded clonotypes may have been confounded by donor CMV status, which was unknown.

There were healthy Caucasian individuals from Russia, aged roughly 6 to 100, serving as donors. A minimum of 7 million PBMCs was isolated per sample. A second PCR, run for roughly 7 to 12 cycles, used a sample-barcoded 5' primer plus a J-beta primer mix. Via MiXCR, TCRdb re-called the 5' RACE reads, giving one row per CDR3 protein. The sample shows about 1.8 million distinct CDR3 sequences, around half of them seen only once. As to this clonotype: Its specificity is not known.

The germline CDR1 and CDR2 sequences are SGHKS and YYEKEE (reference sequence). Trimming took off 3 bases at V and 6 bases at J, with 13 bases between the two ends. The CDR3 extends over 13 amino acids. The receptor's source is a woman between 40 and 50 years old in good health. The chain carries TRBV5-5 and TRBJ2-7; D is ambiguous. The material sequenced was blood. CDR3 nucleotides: TGTGCCAGCAGCTGGTCCCCACCCGGCGAGCAGTACTTC. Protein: CASSWSPPGEQYF.